This passage covers 14 T cell receptor beta chains from one sample sequenced in a study of cytomegalovirus exposure and HLA in healthy donors. Researchers ran the PCR with 60 Vbeta and 13 Jbeta primers. Profiled with immunoSEQ multiplex PCR; TCRdb holds only in-frame clones, not every one. The sample has approximately 77,000 clones, 60% to 85% seen once. Sequencing used PBMCs. The receptors stem from a man aged 35 to 55 in good health and CMV-seronegative.

The rearrangement joins TRBV5-4 to TRBJ1-2; TRBD1 agrees at 10 bases. The CDR3 is made up of 16 amino acids. V lost 4 bases and J lost 6; bases outside the gene matches: 12. The germline gives CDR1 SGHNT, CDR2 YYREEE (reference sequence). As DNA, the CDR3 is TGTGCCAGCAGCGGCTGGATCGGACAGGGGGTCGATGGCTACACCTTC. Translating gives CASSGWIGQGVDGYTF.

The chain has TRBV20-1 and TRBJ1-2; D call uncertain. This CDR3 has 11 residues. Germline V gene sequence: CDR1 DFQATT, CDR2 SNEGSKA (reference sequence). V dropped 3 bases and J dropped 6 bases, with 8 bases sitting between them. The CDR3 DNA follows: TGCAGTGCTAGTTGGGGAGATGGCTACACCTTC. Amino acid sequence: CSASWGDGYTF.

V usage is TRBV5-6 and J usage is TRBJ2-2, with D maybe TRBD1 (5 bases). The DNA matches TRBJ1-3 better at its end, which makes the J call doubtful. CDR1 is SGHDT, CDR2 YYEEEE, per germline. This CDR3 is built from 12 residues. The CDR3 coding sequence is TGTGCCAGCAGCCCAGGACAAGACACCATATATTTT. Protein: CASSPGQDTIYF.

The V and J genes are TRBV4-2 and TRBJ2-3; 9 positions match TRBD2. The CDR3 consists of 16 residues. Germline V gene lookup returns CDR1 LGHNA and CDR2 YNFKEQ. With 3 bases clipped from V and 4 bases from J, the junction kept 8 bases outside the gene matches. DNA of the CDR3: TGTGCCAGCAGCCATCCAAAGACTAGCGGTGCAGATACGCAGTATTTT. Residues: CASSHPKTSGADTQYF.

This clone was observed a few times. The chain carries TRBV2 and TRBJ2-5, with D possibly TRBD2 on 6 matching bases. The CDR3 loop spans 15 amino acids. The germline CDR1 and CDR2 sequences are SNHLY and FYNNEI. Trimming stripped 2 bases from V and 5 bases from J, with 15 bases between. As DNA, the CDR3 is TGTGCCAGCAGTGAATGGGGGGTGGATAGGGAGACCCAGTACTTC. Residues: CASSEWGVDRETQYF.

The rearrangement uses TRBV28 and TRBJ2-5, with 11 bases identical to TRBD1. Germline V gene data show CDR1 as MDHEN and CDR2 as SYDVKM. V gave up 10 bases and J gave up 0 bases; unmatched junction bases: 4. The CDR3 sequence is 14 residues long. The DNA for the CDR3 is TGTGCCACCAGGGACAGGGGGGACCAAGAGACCCAGTACTTC. It codes for CATRDRGDQETQYF.

The genes are TRBV19 and TRBJ2-5; 9 nucleotides align to TRBD1. Germline V lookup: CDR1 LNHDA, CDR2 SQIVND (reference sequence). V lost 4 bases and J lost 2; bases outside the gene matches: 2. The CDR3 runs to 14 residues. DNA for the CDR3: TGTGCCAGTAGTACAGGGACAGGGCAAGAGACCCAGTACTTC. Its protein is CASSTGTGQETQYF.

V is TRBV2 and J is TRBJ2-7, with 9 bases matching TRBD1. This CDR3 is built from 14 residues. CDR1 SNHLY and CDR2 FYNNEI come from the germline V gene. The trim removed 6 bases at V and 1 base at J, leaving 4 bases unmatched. The CDR3 bases are TGTGCCAGCAGAGGACAGGGGTTTTCCTACGAGCAGTACTTC. Its translation: CASRGQGFSYEQYF.

This rearrangement joins TRBV5-1 to TRBJ2-7; 8 positions agree with TRBD2. The V segment lost 1 base and the J segment 7 bases; nucleotides outside the gene matches: 19. The CDR3 has 18 amino acids. Germline V CDR1 and CDR2: SGHRS, YFSETQ. The chain's CDR3 is CASSLYSSGSFVGGEQYF. The CDR3 region has the DNA TGCGCCAGCAGCTTGTATTCCAGCGGGAGTTTCGTTGGGGGTGAGCAGTACTTC.

This chain joins TRBV7-9 and TRBJ1-4, with 10 bases lining up with TRBD1. CDR3 length equals 15 residues. The trim removed 5 bases at V and 9 bases at J, leaving 9 bases unmatched. Germline loops: CDR1 SEHNR, CDR2 FQNEAQ (reference sequence). The CDR3 nucleotides read TGTGCCAGCAGCCCAGGCGGGACAGGGGACCAAAAACTGTTTTTT. This encodes CASSPGGTGDQKLFF. Using reference TRBV7-9 and TRBJ1-4 for the parts outside the CDR3, the full variable domain is DTGVSQNPRHKITKRGQNVTFRCDPISEHNRLYWYRQTLGQGPEFLTYFQNEAQLEKSRLLSDRFSAERPKGSFSTLEIQRTEQGDSAMYLCASSPGGTGDQKLFFGSGTQLSVL.

The chain carries TRBV6-5 and TRBJ1-2; 10 bases map to TRBD1. J lost 1 base, V lost 0 bases, and 2 bases had no gene match. CDR3 size: 16 residues. Per the germline V gene, CDR1 is MNHEY and CDR2 is SVGAGI. The chain's CDR3 is CASSYSRTGGNYGYTF. The CDR3 DNA reads as TGTGCCAGCAGTTACTCCCGGACAGGGGGTAACTATGGCTACACCTTC.

The chain carries TRBV6-5 and TRBJ1-1, with 7 bases aligning to TRBD1. This CDR3 comprises 13 residues. J was trimmed by 5 bases and V by 2 bases; bases with no gene match: 2. Germline values: CDR1 MNHEY, CDR2 SVGAGI. In DNA form, the CDR3 reads TGTGCCAGCAGTTACGACAGGGAGACTGAAGCTTTCTTT. Its translation: CASSYDRETEAFF.

Only a few counts were recorded for this clone. This chain links TRBV15 with TRBJ1-1, with TRBD1 identical over 7 bases. V was clipped by 5 bases and J by 2 bases; unmatched bases: 8. CDR1 is LNHNV and CDR2 is YYDKDF in the germline V gene (reference sequence). The CDR3 is made up of 15 amino acids. CDR3 bases: TGTGCCACCAGCGGCCGAACAGGGGCTAACACTGAAGCTTTCTTT. It is translated as CATSGRTGANTEAFF.

The V gene is TRBV10-1, the J gene TRBJ2-7; possibly TRBD2 for D (6 bases). The V gene lost 6 bases and the J gene lost 6 bases, with 12 bases spanning the gap. Germline loops: CDR1 WNHNN, CDR2 SYGVQD (reference sequence). The CDR3 runs 12 residues. The CDR3 DNA reads TGCGCCAGCAGGGACTCAGCGGGCGAGCAGTACTTC. Amino acid sequence: CASRDSAGEQYF.